The 25 T cell receptor beta chains below all came from one sample that was sequenced in a study of shared clonotypes between healthy human individuals. Repertoires were generated with immunoSEQ multiplex PCR, while TCRdb's copy carries only in-frame clones and drops some. Among some 900,000 clones listed, around three quarters were seen once. Sequenced sample: memory CD4+ T cells sorted from blood. The subset denotes: CD45RA-negative fraction. The receptors derive from a man younger than 35 in good health.

The chain carries TRBV7-8 and TRBJ2-5; D might be TRBD1 (5 bases). Germline V gives CDR1 SGHVS, CDR2 FQNEAQ. The V end lost 2 bases, the J end lost 3 bases, and 16 bases lay between the germline ends. CDR3 length: 16 residues. This CDR3 is CASSLRVQGLKETQYF. As DNA, the CDR3 is TGTGCCAGCAGCTTAAGGGTCCAGGGCCTAAAAGAGACCCAGTACTTC.

The chain is built from TRBV7-2 and TRBJ1-3; unclear D gene. V was clipped by 3 bases and J by 2 bases, with 8 bases between them. The CDR3 length is 14 residues. In germline, CDR1 is SGHTA, CDR2 FQGNSA. For the CDR3, the DNA is TGTGCCAGCAGCTTCAGAGGCGCTGGAAACACCATATATTTT. This translates into CASSFRGAGNTIYF.

This rearrangement joins TRBV10-2 to TRBJ2-7; D might be TRBD1 or TRBD2, each matching 5 bases. The V end lost 1 base, the J end lost 4 bases, and 17 bases lay between the germline ends. The CDR3 is made up of 16 amino acids. Germline lookup yields CDR1 WSHSY and CDR2 SAAADI. CDR3 nucleotide sequence: TGCGCCAGCAGTGAGTTAAGAGGGGCTAGCAGGTACGAGCAGTACTTC. Amino acid sequence: CASSELRGASRYEQYF.

The chain uses TRBV6-4 and TRBJ1-6, with a tentative D call TRBD1 (6 bases). V was pared by 3 bases and J by 10 bases, with 16 bases between. CDR3 length equals 15 residues. CDR1 is MRHNA, CDR2 SNTAGT, per germline. CDR3 amino acids: CASSEVGQGRSPLHF. CDR3 DNA: TGTGCCAGCAGTGAGGTGGGGCAGGGGAGGTCACCCCTCCACTTT.

This clone appeared a few times. The chain couples TRBV21-1 to TRBJ2-2; TRBD1, as called in the table, went unchecked against the DNA. TRBV21-1 is annotated as a pseudogene. The CDR3 extends over 12 amino acids. In DNA form, the CDR3 reads TGTGCCAACCCACACAGCACCGGGGAGCTGTTTTTT. This encodes CANPHSTGELFF.

This chain links TRBV6-5 with TRBJ2-1, with 8 bases identical to TRBD1. Looked up from germline, CDR1 is MNHEY and CDR2 is SVGAGI. This CDR3 contains 15 residues. Losses at the gene ends were 5 bases for V and 2 bases for J; bases not matched to a gene: 5. The chain's CDR3 is CASSLTGATYNEQFF. In nucleotides, the CDR3 is TGTGCCAGCAGTCTGACAGGGGCGACCTACAATGAGCAGTTCTTC.

The chain joins TRBV2 to TRBJ1-6, with D uncertain. CDR3 size: 15 residues. Germline CDR1 SNHLY, CDR2 FYNNEI. Trimming took off 4 bases at V and 0 bases at J, with 7 bases between the two ends. The CDR3 DNA reads TGTGCCAGCAGTGGGGAGCGCTCCTATAATTCACCCCTCCACTTT. This sequence encodes CASSGERSYNSPLHF.

The V call is TRBV5-1, the J call TRBJ1-1, with a weak D call TRBD1 (6 bases). This CDR3 comprises 15 residues. Germline CDR1 SGHRS, CDR2 YFSETQ. V lost 4 bases to trimming and J lost 0 bases, with 13 bases between them. The CDR3 region has the DNA TGCGCCAGCAGCATTACCTCAGGGGTGAACACTGAAGCTTTCTTT. Translated: CASSITSGVNTEAFF. Complete variable domain (other parts from reference TRBV5-1 and TRBJ1-1): KAGVTQTPRYLIKTRGQQVTLSCSPISGHRSVSWYQQTPGQGLQFLFEYFSETQRNKGNFPGRFSGRQFSNSRSEMNVSTLELGDSALYLCASSITSGVNTEAFFGQGTRLTVV.

This chain uses TRBV11-2 with TRBJ2-3; D remains unclear. V dropped 2 bases and J dropped 6 bases, with 6 bases sitting between them. This CDR3 region has 12 residues. The germline V gene has CDR1 SGHAT and CDR2 FQNNGV. CDR3 region: CASSLNFDTQYF. CDR3 sequence (DNA): TGTGCCAGCAGCTTAAATTTTGATACGCAGTATTTT.

This clone was observed once. The V and J genes are TRBV28 and TRBJ2-2, with D perhaps TRBD2 (5 bases). CDR3 size: 15 residues. V shed 8 bases and J shed 5 bases, with 18 bases lying between them. The germline gives CDR1 MDHEN, CDR2 SYDVKM. CDR3 protein: CASATRGRSTGELFF. The CDR3 DNA reads as TGTGCCAGCGCGACGAGAGGGAGATCAACCGGGGAGCTGTTTTTT.

As concerns this clone: Other DNA sequences in the same sample also yield this CDR3. The rearrangement uses TRBV11-3 and TRBJ2-2; D gene ambiguous. V was trimmed by 2 bases and J by 5 bases, leaving 3 bases between them. The CDR3 runs to 12 residues. The germline V gene has CDR1 SGHNT and CDR2 YENEEA. CDR3 bases: TGTGCCAGCAGCTTATTGACCGGGGAGCTGTTTTTT. Protein sequence: CASSLLTGELFF.

About this clone: In the same sample, other DNA sequences code for this CDR3. This sequence joins TRBV5-1 and TRBJ1-1; 9 bases line up with TRBD1. The V and J ends lost 6 bases and 5 bases, in that order; junction bases with no gene match: 5. CDR3 length: 13 amino acids. Germline CDR1 reads SGHRS; CDR2 reads YFSETQ. The CDR3 coding sequence is TGCGCCAGCAACCGACAGGGGGGAACTGAAGCTTTCTTT. Its translation: CASNRQGGTEAFF. The complete variable domain, with remaining parts taken from reference TRBV5-1 and TRBJ1-1, reads KAGVTQTPRYLIKTRGQQVTLSCSPISGHRSVSWYQQTPGQGLQFLFEYFSETQRNKGNFPGRFSGRQFSNSRSEMNVSTLELGDSALYLCASNRQGGTEAFFGQGTRLTVV.

CDR3: CAISEPKGGLHNTEAFF. The CDR3 DNA follows: TGTGCCATCAGTGAGCCTAAGGGGGGGCTACATAACACTGAAGCTTTCTTT. The chain carries TRBV10-3 and TRBJ1-1, with a possible D match to TRBD1 (6 bases). V was pared by 2 bases and J by 2 bases, with 18 bases between. Germline CDR1 and CDR2: ENHRY and SYGVKD. The CDR3 runs 17 residues.

The rearrangement links TRBV6-6 to TRBJ2-2; a possible D gene is TRBD1 (6 bases). V lost 6 bases and J 1 base, leaving 15 bases between the germline ends. Germline CDR1 is MNHNY and CDR2 is SVGAGI (reference sequence). This CDR3 comprises 16 residues. Here the CDR3 reads CASRGPGTQNTGELFF. For the CDR3, the DNA is TGTGCCAGCAGGGGGCCCGGGACACAGAACACCGGGGAGCTGTTTTTT.

The rearrangement joins TRBV7-2 to TRBJ2-6; the D is unclear. Looked up from germline, CDR1 is SGHTA and CDR2 is FQGNSA. This CDR3 contains 16 residues. Trimming stripped 5 bases from V and 2 bases from J, with 13 bases between. The CDR3 nucleotides are TGTGCCAGCAGCACGTCCGTCGGAACTGGGGCCAACGTCCTGACTTTC. It codes for CASSTSVGTGANVLTF.

This chain links TRBV10-2 with TRBJ1-1; D perhaps matches TRBD1 (5 bases). The CDR3 is 14 amino acids. Per the germline V gene, CDR1 is WSHSY and CDR2 is SAAADI. The germline V and J ends were trimmed by 5 bases and 4 bases, with 14 bases remaining between them. The CDR3 coding sequence is TGCGCCAGCAGTTCCCTCCAGGGAGGCACTGAAGCTTTCTTT. Protein: CASSSLQGGTEAFF.

For this clone: Other DNA sequences from this sample encode an identical CDR3 as well. The chain links TRBV5-1 to TRBJ2-7; D is undetermined. This CDR3 comprises 13 residues. V was clipped by 0 bases and J by 3 bases, with 7 bases between them. Germline CDR1 and CDR2: SGHRS and YFSETQ. CDR3 sequence reads: CASSLGPDYEQYF. In DNA, the CDR3 is TGCGCCAGCAGCTTGGGACCGGACTACGAGCAGTACTTC.

The table lists this clone with a few counts. The CDR3 region has the DNA TGTGCCAGCAGCTGGAGCCAAGAGACCCAGTACTTC. Translating it yields CASSWSQETQYF. The chain uses TRBV5-6 and TRBJ2-5; no definite D call. CDR3 length: 12 amino acids. Trimming shortened V by 3 bases and J by 1 base, and 4 bases separated the two germline ends. Per the germline V gene, CDR1 is SGHDT and CDR2 is YYEEEE.

The V call is TRBV29-1, the J call TRBJ2-2; possible D gene TRBD1, 5 bases. The V gene's germline CDR1 is SQVTM and CDR2 ANQGSEA. This CDR3 has 14 residues. V was shortened by 3 bases and J by 1 base, with 9 bases between the two germline ends. CDR3 DNA: TGCAGCGTTGACCCCCAGGGGAACACCGGGGAGCTGTTTTTT. Protein: CSVDPQGNTGELFF.

The chain carries TRBV4-1 and TRBJ2-3; D gene uncertain. Trimming removed 4 bases at V and 6 bases at J, with 5 bases between. The CDR3 has 11 amino acids. CDR1 and CDR2 from the germline V gene are MGHRA and YSYEKL. CDR3: CASSPPDTQYF. The CDR3 DNA reads TGCGCCAGCAGCCCCCCGGATACGCAGTATTTT.

The chain joins TRBV5-4 to TRBJ2-3; 11 bases agree with TRBD2. Unmatched junction bases numbered 14, after V lost 2 bases and J lost 6 bases. Germline V gene data show CDR1 as SGHNT and CDR2 as YYREEE (reference sequence). This CDR3 is 18 amino acids long. CDR3: CASSFPPLASGRKDTQYF. The CDR3 nucleotides read TGTGCCAGCAGCTTCCCACCTCTCGCTAGCGGGAGGAAGGATACGCAGTATTTT.

This clone was counted a few times. V and J are TRBV27 and TRBJ1-1; D is unclear. The V and J ends lost 1 base and 6 bases respectively, with 15 bases between them. Germline CDR1 and CDR2: MNHEY and SMNVEV (reference sequence). This CDR3 spans 15 amino acids. CDR3 nucleotide sequence: TGTGCCAGCAGTTTATATCGCCCAGATAGAGCTGAAGCTTTCTTT. It translates to CASSLYRPDRAEAFF.

The rearrangement uses TRBV11-2 and TRBJ2-7, with D perhaps matching TRBD2 (6 bases). Trimming left V 5 bases short and J 3 bases short, with 11 bases between. Germline values: CDR1 SGHAT, CDR2 FQNNGV. The CDR3 contains 13 residues. CDR3 sequence reads: CASSTTGSYEQYF. DNA of the CDR3: TGTGCCAGCAGCACCACCGGGAGCTACGAGCAGTACTTC.

The rearrangement links TRBV2 to TRBJ2-2; D is ambiguous. The V and J ends lost 10 bases and 7 bases respectively, with 16 bases between them. The CDR3 runs 13 residues. CDR1 and CDR2 from the germline V gene are SNHLY and FYNNEI. This chain's CDR3 is CATSSMEIGELFF. The CDR3 DNA follows: TGTGCCACCTCTTCTATGGAGATCGGGGAGCTGTTTTTT.

V gene TRBV6-5 combines with J gene TRBJ1-1; no definite D call. V shed 2 bases and J shed 3 bases, with 13 bases lying between them. This CDR3 has 15 residues. Germline V lookup: CDR1 MNHEY, CDR2 SVGAGI. This CDR3 is CASSYRSAVYTEAFF. The CDR3 nucleotides read TGTGCCAGCAGTTACCGTTCTGCTGTATACACTGAAGCTTTCTTT.